Below are 3 T cell receptor beta chains sequenced from a single sample in a study of blood T cell repertoires in COVID-19. Sequencing was performed with immunoSEQ multiplex PCR; in TCRdb, only in-frame clones are kept and a portion is missing. The sample lists 59,000 or so clones, less than 85% occurring once. The sequenced material came from peripheral blood. These receptors came from a human donor in a cohort sampled during active COVID-19.

The chain employs TRBV10-3 and TRBJ2-3, with TRBD1 matching over 7 bases. The V and J ends lost 10 bases and 2 bases, in that order; junction bases with no gene match: 6. Germline assignment: CDR1 ENHRY and CDR2 SYGVKD. The CDR3 has 13 amino acids. The CDR3 protein is CATRQGPTDTQYF. Here the CDR3 DNA reads TGTGCCACGAGACAGGGCCCCACAGATACGCAGTATTTT.

The chain joins TRBV18 to TRBJ2-5; 7 bases map to TRBD1. CDR3 length: 13 amino acids. The V segment lost 8 bases and the J segment 1 base; nucleotides outside the gene matches: 4. CDR1 and CDR2 (germline): KGHSH, LQKENI. CDR3 in amino acids: CASRWDSQETQYF. The CDR3 bases are TGTGCCAGCCGTTGGGACAGCCAAGAGACCCAGTACTTC.

The chain joins TRBV20-1 to TRBJ1-2; a weak D match, TRBD1 (5 bases). This CDR3 is 11 amino acids long. CDR1 is DFQATT and CDR2 is SNEGSKA in the germline V gene (reference sequence). V gave up 6 bases and J gave up 7 bases, with 12 bases separating them. CDR3 bases: TGCAGTGCCCACGTTGGGGCTGGCTACACCTTC. Its protein is CSAHVGAGYTF.